This T cell receptor (beta chain) was recovered during a study of control samples from healthy donors and cancer patients. Sequenced by immunoSEQ multiplex PCR; TCRdb stores in-frame clones only, minus some. The data contain roughly 140,000 clones, 93% of them singletons. The CDR3 is 13 residues long. CDR1 is SQVTM, CDR2 ANQGSEA, per germline. Trimming took 1 base from V and 3 from J, leaving 9 bases between them. Sequencing was performed on blood. The origin of this receptor is a man between 45 and 60 years old in good health. This chain uses TRBV29-1 with TRBJ1-2; D may be TRBD1 (5 bases). The CDR3, as DNA: TGCAGCGTTGAAGGAGGGGCCGACTATGGCTACACCTTC. Its translation is CSVEGGADYGYTF.